This T cell receptor (beta chain) stems from a study of cytomegalovirus exposure and HLA in healthy donors. Looking at the study overall: About 85 million unique TCRs from HLA-typed donors were held in an early release of data.

CDR3 length equals 15 residues. The V gene's germline CDR1 is MNHNS and CDR2 SASEGT. The V gene end was trimmed by 5 bases and the J gene end by 2 bases; junction bases not matched to a gene: 4. Use of 60 Vbeta and 13 Jbeta primers characterized the PCR. Repertoires were generated with immunoSEQ multiplex PCR, while TCRdb's copy carries only in-frame clones and drops some. The sample contains tens of thousands of clones, roughly nine tenths of which appear only once. This TCR came from a woman in her twenties or thirties in good health and CMV-seropositive. Sample: PBMCs. The V call is TRBV6-1, the J call TRBJ1-5, with TRBD1 matching 9 bases. The CDR3 coding sequence is TGTGCCAGCAGTCAACAGGGGGCTGGCAATCAGCCCCAGCATTTT. Its translation: CASSQQGAGNQPQHF.